This TCR beta chain was sequenced for a study of tumor-infiltrating lymphocytes in primary liver carcinoma. Overall study context: Yields of productive TCRbeta reads ranged from roughly 3.5 to 7.13 million per sample and were similar across tissue types.

With a constant-region primer, TCR beta cDNA was made from about 0.5 ug of total RNA. Sequencing libraries for TCR beta derived from three nested multiplex PCR rounds that used slightly modified ARM-PCR. The two initial PCR rounds, roughly 9 cycles each, used TRBV1-TRBV30 forward and C-beta reverse primers. Each CDR3 protein gets one entry after TCRdb re-called the multiplex PCR reads with MiXCR. The sample records approximately 340,000 distinct CDR3 sequences, less than 65% being singletons. RNA was extracted from whole blood without cell sorting, alongside germline DNA. Losses at the gene ends were 2 bases for V and 4 bases for J; bases not matched to a gene: 4. This CDR3 spans 15 amino acids. This clonotype came up a few times.

V usage is TRBV12-3 or TRBV12-4 and J usage is TRBJ2-3; TRBD2 matches at 9 bases. The sequence was collected from a middle-aged man with primary liver carcinoma and hepatitis B virus infection. What was sequenced was peripheral blood. Here the CDR3 DNA reads TGTGCCAGCAGTTTATCAGCGGGAGGTTCAGATACGCAGTATTTT. This codes for CASSLSAGGSDTQYF.